This T cell receptor (beta chain) was recorded in a study of cytomegalovirus exposure and HLA in healthy donors. Study results and caveats: In a later analysis, specific HLA alleles were associated with approximately 17,000 TCR beta sequences at a 0.05 false discovery rate.

The PCR was carried out with 60 Vbeta primers and 13 Jbeta primers. Clones were sequenced by immunoSEQ multiplex PCR, and TCRdb holds only the in-frame ones, with some missing. This table has under 250,000 clones, over 60% appearing once. At sampling all donors were nominally healthy, likely with unrecorded immune exposures. The germline gives CDR1 SGHTA, CDR2 FQGNSA. J lost 4 bases, V lost 5 bases, and 6 bases had no gene match. This CDR3 has 15 amino acids. Concerning this clone: The target antigen is unknown.

This rearrangement joins TRBV7-2 to TRBJ2-2, with 8 nucleotides matching TRBD1. This clonotype originated in a male donor in good health and CMV-seronegative. The material sequenced was PBMCs. The CDR3 DNA is TGTGCCAGCAGCCCCAGGGGGCTCGGCACCGGGGAGCTGTTTTTT. Protein product: CASSPRGLGTGELFF.